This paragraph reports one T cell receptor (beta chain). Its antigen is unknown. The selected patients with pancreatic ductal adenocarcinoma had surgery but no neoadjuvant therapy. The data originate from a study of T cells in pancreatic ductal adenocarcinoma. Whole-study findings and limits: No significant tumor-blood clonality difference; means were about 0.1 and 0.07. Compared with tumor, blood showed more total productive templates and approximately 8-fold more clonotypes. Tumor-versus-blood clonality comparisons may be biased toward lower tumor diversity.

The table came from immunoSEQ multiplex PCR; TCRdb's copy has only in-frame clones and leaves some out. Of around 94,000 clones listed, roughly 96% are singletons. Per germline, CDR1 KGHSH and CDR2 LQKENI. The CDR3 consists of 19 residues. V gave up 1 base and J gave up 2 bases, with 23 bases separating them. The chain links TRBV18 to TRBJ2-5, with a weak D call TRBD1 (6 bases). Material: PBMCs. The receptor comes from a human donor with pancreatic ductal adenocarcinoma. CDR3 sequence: CASSPRLGLEQGIQETQYF. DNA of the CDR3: TGTGCCAGCTCACCACGTTTAGGCCTCGAACAGGGAATACAAGAGACCCAGTACTTC.